Presented here are 24 T cell receptor beta chains from one specimen sequenced in a study of blood T cell repertoires in COVID-19. The protocol was immunoSEQ multiplex PCR, while the TCRdb copy is restricted to in-frame clones and leaves out a portion. The sample consists of about 120,000 clones, 80% to 90% of them appearing once. Material for sequencing was peripheral blood. All receptors come from a woman between 50 and 59 years old with acute or convalescent COVID-19.

The sample holds one count of this clone. This chain links TRBV5-4 with TRBJ1-4; weak D call: TRBD1 (5 bases). V dropped 0 bases and J dropped 8 bases, with 11 bases sitting between them. From germline, CDR1 is SGHNT and CDR2 YYREEE (reference sequence). The CDR3 is made up of 14 amino acids. Here the CDR3 DNA reads TGTGCCAGCAGCTTGGCCACCCAGGGAGAAAAACTGTTTTTT. Translating it yields CASSLATQGEKLFF.

This chain joins TRBV7-3 and TRBJ1-5; 7 nucleotides line up with TRBD1. The germline CDR1 and CDR2 sequences are SGHTA and FQGTGA. The V segment lost 5 bases and the J segment 1 base; nucleotides outside the gene matches: 5. The CDR3 loop spans 15 amino acids. The CDR3 coding sequence is TGTGCCAGCAGCCCAAAGACAGGGAGCAATCAGCCCCAGCATTTT. It translates to CASSPKTGSNQPQHF.

V gene TRBV27 combines with J gene TRBJ1-5; no firm D call. Looked up from germline, CDR1 is MNHEY and CDR2 is SMNVEV (reference sequence). The CDR3 contains 14 residues. The V end was cut by 2 bases, the J end by 2 bases, with 7 bases between. CDR3: CASSLRGGNQPQHF. The DNA for the CDR3 is TGTGCCAGCAGTTTACGAGGCGGCAATCAGCCCCAGCATTTT.

In this sample, this clone turned up once. This chain connects TRBV19 to TRBJ2-3, with TRBD2 matching 10 bases. V lost 6 bases, J lost 2 bases, and 5 bases stayed unmatched. This CDR3 has 15 amino acids. Germline V CDR1 and CDR2: LNHDA, SQIVND (reference sequence). CDR3 sequence: CASRKLAGSTDTQYF. CDR3 DNA: TGTGCCAGTAGGAAACTAGCGGGGTCCACAGATACGCAGTATTTT.

The chain combines TRBV27 with TRBJ2-3, with 15 bases identical to TRBD2. V shed 9 bases, J shed 3 bases, and the junction held 7 bases outside the gene matches. The CDR3 consists of 16 residues. The V gene's germline CDR1 is MNHEY and CDR2 SMNVEV (reference sequence). The CDR3 bases are TGTGCCAGTCGGGGACTAGCGGGGGGCGGGACAGATACGCAGTATTTT. Its protein is CASRGLAGGGTDTQYF.

V and J are TRBV27 and TRBJ1-5, with TRBD1 matching 11 bases. CDR1 and CDR2 (germline): MNHEY, SMNVEV (reference sequence). The V and J ends lost 5 bases and 0 bases, in that order; junction bases with no gene match: 6. The CDR3 is made up of 17 amino acids. As DNA, the CDR3 is TGTGCCAGCAGTCCAGGGACAGGGGGGTATAGCAATCAGCCCCAGCATTTT. Protein product: CASSPGTGGYSNQPQHF.

V and J are TRBV29-1 and TRBJ2-7; 7 nucleotides agree with TRBD1. The CDR3 has 14 amino acids. The germline CDR1 and CDR2 sequences are SQVTM and ANQGSEA. V was pared by 4 bases and J by 3 bases, with 9 bases of the junction left unmatched. The chain's CDR3 is CSVAGAGGIYEQYF. CDR3 DNA sequence: TGCAGCGTTGCCGGGGCAGGGGGAATCTACGAGCAGTACTTC.

The chain joins TRBV3-1 (or the pseudogene TRBV3-2) to TRBJ1-1; D is unclear. Looked up from germline, CDR1 is LGHDT and CDR2 is YNNKEL (reference sequence). V lost 3 bases and J lost 1, with 6 bases in between. This CDR3 is 13 amino acids long. CDR3 DNA sequence: TGTGCCAGCAGCCAGGGCCAGAACACTGAAGCTTTCTTT. Translation: CASSQGQNTEAFF.

This chain uses TRBV27 with TRBJ2-7; 10 positions match TRBD2. V dropped 3 bases and J dropped 4; count of bases not matched to a gene: 3. CDR1 is MNHEY and CDR2 is SMNVEV in the germline V gene (reference sequence). The CDR3 loop spans 14 amino acids. The CDR3 DNA sequence: TGTGCCAGCAGTTTTAGCGGGAGGTCGTACGAGCAGTACTTC. Residues: CASSFSGRSYEQYF.

The V call is TRBV12-3 or TRBV12-4, the J call TRBJ1-4; a possible D gene is TRBD1 (6 bases). With 6 bases removed from V and 8 bases from J, the gap between germline ends came to 10 bases. The CDR3 loop spans 12 amino acids. The CDR3 sequence is CASSLGQEKLFF. CDR3 bases: TGTGCCAGCAGCCTAGGACAGGAAAAACTGTTTTTT.

V usage is TRBV7-8 and J usage is TRBJ1-6; D is ambiguous. CDR1 and CDR2 (germline): SGHVS, FQNEAQ. The length of the CDR3 is 16 residues. V was trimmed by 1 base and J by 4 bases, leaving 11 bases between them. This CDR3 reads CASSLVSGFYNSPLHF. Written as DNA, the CDR3 is TGTGCCAGCAGCTTAGTGTCCGGGTTTTATAATTCACCCCTCCACTTT.

The chain joins TRBV14 to TRBJ2-1, with 11 bases aligning to TRBD2. Trimming took 4 bases from V and 1 from J; bases not matched to a gene: 6. Germline V gene data show CDR1 as SGHDN and CDR2 as FVKESK. This CDR3 region has 17 residues. The CDR3 DNA sequence: TGTGCCAGCAGCCGCTCTAGCGGGGGGCATTCCTACAATGAGCAGTTCTTC. Protein: CASSRSSGGHSYNEQFF.

The V and J genes are TRBV27 and TRBJ2-7, with 9 bases that match TRBD2. The CDR3 runs 16 residues. Germline V gives CDR1 MNHEY, CDR2 SMNVEV (reference sequence). J lost 9 bases, V lost 5 bases, and 17 bases had no gene match. The CDR3 spells CASSPGRLAAVQGQYF. CDR3 nucleotides: TGTGCCAGCAGTCCCGGCCGACTAGCGGCGGTTCAGGGGCAGTACTTC.

This clone was recorded only once. V usage is TRBV3-1 (or the pseudogene TRBV3-2) and J usage is TRBJ1-2; D is possibly TRBD1 (6 bases). CDR1 and CDR2 from the germline V gene are LGHDT and YNNKEL (reference sequence). The CDR3 extends over 13 amino acids. Between the trimmed V and J ends, which lost 6 bases and 3 bases, there was a span of 11 bases. CDR3: CASSPGTYYGYTF. The DNA for the CDR3 is TGTGCCAGCAGTCCCGGGACATACTATGGCTACACCTTC.

This sequence joins TRBV5-6 and TRBJ2-6, with D perhaps TRBD2 (5 bases). Trimming shortened V by 0 bases and J by 2 bases, and 12 bases separated the two germline ends. Germline V gene sequence: CDR1 SGHDT, CDR2 YYEEEE. The CDR3 loop spans 17 amino acids. CDR3 region: CASSLGEGRAGANVLTF. The CDR3 DNA sequence: TGTGCCAGCAGCTTGGGAGAGGGAAGGGCTGGGGCCAACGTCCTGACTTTC.

The genes are TRBV7-2 and TRBJ2-1; D uncertain. The CDR3 spans 15 residues. V was cut by 1 base and J by 4 bases, with 11 bases left in between. Germline loops: CDR1 SGHTA, CDR2 FQGNSA. CDR3 protein: CASSLDAGTYNEQFF. The CDR3 nucleotides are TGTGCCAGCAGCTTAGATGCAGGAACTTACAATGAGCAGTTCTTC.

CDR3 protein: CASSLGGQGLNTEAFF. The DNA of the CDR3 is TGTGCCAGCAGCTTAGGGGGACAGGGGCTGAACACTGAAGCTTTCTTT. The rearrangement uses TRBV11-3 and TRBJ1-1; 10 nucleotides align to TRBD1. The CDR3 length is 16 residues. The trim removed 1 base at V and 0 bases at J, leaving 2 bases unmatched. Germline-derived CDR1 and CDR2 are SGHNT and YENEEA. Together with reference TRBV11-3 and TRBJ1-1, the CDR3 gives the full variable domain: EAGVVQSPRYKIIEKKQPVAFWCNPISGHNTLYWYLQNLGQGPELLIRYENEEAVDDSQLPKDRFSAERLKGVDSTLKIQPAELGDSAVYLCASSLGGQGLNTEAFFGQGTRLTVV.

This clone occurred once. This chain joins TRBV24-1 and TRBJ2-5; TRBD1 aligns across 10 bases. Germline V gene data show CDR1 as KGHDR and CDR2 as SFDVKD. The J segment lost 2 bases and the V segment lost 4 bases, leaving 3 bases of the junction unmatched. The CDR3 is 15 residues long. Here the CDR3 reads CATSDPGQGQETQYF. CDR3 sequence (DNA): TGTGCCACCAGTGACCCGGGACAGGGGCAAGAGACCCAGTACTTC.

The genes are TRBV4-3 and TRBJ2-3, with 10 bases identical to TRBD2. This CDR3 has 17 amino acids. V shed 0 bases, J shed 5 bases, and the junction held 8 bases outside the gene matches. Germline V lookup: CDR1 LGHNA, CDR2 YSLEER. CDR3 sequence (DNA): TGCGCCAGCAGCCAAGAATACGGGACTAGCGTGGGAGATACGCAGTATTTT. Translating gives CASSQEYGTSVGDTQYF.

The chain joins TRBV2 to TRBJ1-1; no clear D gene. V lost 2 bases and J 4 bases, leaving 20 bases between the germline ends. The CDR3 has 17 amino acids. In germline, CDR1 is SNHLY, CDR2 FYNNEI. CDR3 in amino acids: CASSEYGVSGGGTEAFF. CDR3 nucleotide sequence: TGTGCCAGCAGTGAATACGGTGTGTCCGGCGGTGGCACTGAAGCTTTCTTT.

The chain carries TRBV18 and TRBJ1-1, with 11 bases aligning to TRBD1. This CDR3 has 14 residues. J lost 4 bases, V lost 4 bases, and 2 bases had no gene match. Per germline, CDR1 KGHSH and CDR2 LQKENI. The CDR3 DNA reads as TGTGCCAGCTCACGAGGACAGGGGGCCACTGAAGCTTTCTTT. Translating gives CASSRGQGATEAFF.

The chain couples TRBV27 to TRBJ2-1, with 8 bases matching TRBD1. Per germline, CDR1 MNHEY and CDR2 SMNVEV (reference sequence). V lost 4 bases to trimming and J lost 4 bases; unmatched junction nucleotides: 12. CDR3 length: 17 amino acids. The CDR3 spells CASSYQGAPGPYNEQFF. In DNA form, the CDR3 reads TGTGCCAGCAGTTACCAGGGGGCGCCGGGCCCATACAATGAGCAGTTCTTC.

This chain links TRBV5-6 with TRBJ2-7, with D unclear. V lost 0 bases and J lost 2, with 3 bases in between. Per germline, CDR1 SGHDT and CDR2 YYEEEE. The CDR3 runs to 12 residues. The chain's CDR3 is CASSLAAYEQYF. CDR3 coding DNA: TGTGCCAGCAGCTTGGCGGCCTACGAGCAGTACTTC.

The chain carries TRBV24-1 and TRBJ2-5; possible D gene TRBD2, 5 bases. V was shortened by 4 bases and J by 4 bases, with 15 bases between the two germline ends. Per the germline V gene, CDR1 is KGHDR and CDR2 is SFDVKD. The CDR3 has 15 amino acids. This CDR3 is CATSDPSGNGETQYF. The DNA for the CDR3 is TGTGCCACCAGTGACCCCTCCGGGAACGGAGAGACCCAGTACTTC.